Following are 24 T cell receptor beta chains from one sample sequenced in a study of T cell clonality in common variable immunodeficiency. Overall study results and limits: In common variable immunodeficiency, TCR beta chains reportedly carried fewer deletions and N-nucleotide insertions.

What these receptors recognize is not known. Sequenced by immunoSEQ multiplex PCR; TCRdb stores in-frame clones only, minus some. Observed in the sample are about 33,000 clones, none of them singletons. The sample comprised peripheral blood mononuclear cells. These receptors all come from a human donor with common variable immunodeficiency.

A few counts support this clone. The read finishes 3 residues shy of the CDR3 end, and the germline J gene is used to complete it. The chain recombines TRBV30 with TRBJ2-5; D possibly corresponds to TRBD2 (6 bases). Deletions cut 4 bases from V and 5 bases from J, with 8 bases between. The CDR3 is 11 residues long. Germline values: CDR1 GTSNPN, CDR2 SVGIG (reference sequence). The CDR3 region is CAWMAGETQYF. The CDR3 DNA, read in part, is TGTGCCTGGATGGCGGGGGAGACC.

This clone was detected only a few times. Coverage ceases 3 residues before the CDR3 finishes, and the germline J gene fills in the end. This chain links TRBV18 with TRBJ1-4, with D possibly being TRBD1 (5 bases). Deletions cut 6 bases from V and 0 bases from J, with 8 bases between. Germline loops: CDR1 KGHSH, CDR2 LQKENI. The CDR3 spans 14 residues. CDR3 protein: CASSTTATNEKLFF. CDR3 DNA (partial): TGTGCCAGCTCCACGACAGCAACTAATGAAAAA.

Of note for this clone: The read ends 3 residues early relative to the CDR3; the germline J gene fills the gap. This chain links TRBV19 with TRBJ2-2; D remains unclear. The CDR3 is 14 residues long. Germline V gene sequence: CDR1 LNHDA, CDR2 SQIVND (reference sequence). The V gene lost 6 bases and the J gene lost 1 base, with 9 bases spanning the gap. The sequenced part of the CDR3 DNA is TGTGCCAGTAGATTGACACAGAACACCGGGGAG. This gives the protein CASRLTQNTGE. The CDR3, in full, reads CASRLTQNTGELFF.

This clone was seen a handful of times. The CDR3 extends 3 residues past the end of the read, so its final part is completed from the germline J gene. The chain recombines TRBV5-4 with TRBJ2-7; weak D call: TRBD1 (5 bases). The ends were cut back, 3 bases at V and 4 bases at J, with 20 bases in the middle. This CDR3 contains 16 residues. Germline V lookup: CDR1 SGHNT, CDR2 YYREEE (reference sequence). The CDR3 reads CASSSAPGLGGYEQYF. The CDR3 bases that were read are TGTGCCAGCAGCTCAGCCCCAGGGCTTGGCGGTTACGAG.

This clone was seen only a few times. The CDR3 end is not reached by the read, which stops 3 residues before it; the germline J gene fills it in. The chain links TRBV7-3 to TRBJ2-1; a weak D match, TRBD1 (7 bases). The CDR3 loop spans 15 amino acids. V gave up 5 bases and J gave up 3 bases, with 14 bases separating them. Germline CDR1 and CDR2: SGHTA and FQGTGA. The CDR3 loop is CASSPGGSYYNEQFF. The CDR3 bases that were read are TGTGCCAGCAGCCCAGGGGGGAGTTACTACAATGAG.

This clone showed up many times. The read ends 3 residues before the CDR3 terminus; that terminus is restored from the germline J gene. The J gene is TRBJ2-5, the V gene TRBV20-1, with 7 bases aligning to TRBD2. The CDR3 is 15 amino acids. CDR1 DFQATT and CDR2 SNEGSKA come from the germline V gene (reference sequence). The ends lost 0 bases at V and 4 bases at J; junction bases unmatched: 8. This CDR3 reads CSARDPRGGPETQYF. Partial CDR3 DNA: TGCAGTGCTAGAGATCCCCGGGGAGGGCCAGAGACC.

The CDR3 sequence is CASSPTGGAYNEQFF. Incomplete CDR3 DNA: TGTGCCAGCAGCCCGACAGGGGGTGCCTACAATGAG. The chain recombines TRBV11-3 with TRBJ2-1; 9 bases are a match to TRBD1. The read is 3 residues too short to cover the CDR3 end, so that end is filled in from the germline J gene. Looked up from germline, CDR1 is SGHNT and CDR2 is YENEEA. V was clipped by 5 bases and J by 2 bases; unmatched bases: 4. The CDR3 has 15 amino acids.

Points on this clone: The read ends 3 residues early relative to the CDR3; the germline J gene fills the gap. The V gene is TRBV19, the J gene TRBJ1-2; no definite D call. The CDR3 length is 11 residues. CDR1 LNHDA and CDR2 SQIVND come from the germline V gene (reference sequence). The CDR3 is CASSEARGYTF. The covered CDR3 bases are TGTGCCAGTAGTGAAGCTCGGGGC. Looking up the rest from reference TRBV19 and TRBJ1-2 gives the full variable domain: DGGITQSPKYLFRKEGQNVTLSCEQNLNHDAMYWYRQDPGQGLRLIYYSQIVNDFQKGDIAEGYSVSREKKESFPLTVTSAQKNPTAFYLCASSEARGYTFGSGTRLTVV.

There are many counts of this clone. The read terminates 3 residues ahead of where the CDR3 ends, so the germline J gene completes it. This chain joins TRBV5-1 and TRBJ1-6, with a tentative D call TRBD1 (5 bases). This CDR3 is built from 13 residues. CDR1 is SGHRS and CDR2 is YFSETQ in the germline V gene. CDR3 sequence: CASSPLGEGALHF. Partial CDR3 DNA: TGCGCCAGCAGCCCCTTGGGTGAAGGGGCC.

Points on this clone: The CDR3 end lies 3 residues beyond the end of the read and is filled in from the germline J gene. V is TRBV6-1 and J is TRBJ2-7; 7 bases are a match to TRBD2. The CDR3 runs 15 residues. V dropped 2 bases and J dropped 6; count of bases not matched to a gene: 10. CDR1 is MNHNS and CDR2 is SASEGT in the germline V gene. CDR3 amino acids: CASSEMGGVKAEQYF. The CDR3 DNA, read in part, is TGTGCCAGCAGTGAAATGGGGGGGGTGAAGGCCGAG.

This clone was seen many times. The observed sequence ends 3 residues before the CDR3 terminus, with the missing tail filled in from the germline J gene. The chain has TRBV5-6 and TRBJ2-6; D gene uncertain. Germline loops: CDR1 SGHDT, CDR2 YYEEEE. V shed 7 bases and J shed 3 bases, with 5 bases lying between them. The CDR3 runs to 12 residues. CDR3 loop: CASDSGANVLTF. The DNA read from the CDR3 is TGTGCCAGCGATAGTGGGGCCAACGTC.

This clone was seen at least ten times. The read falls 3 residues short of the CDR3 end, and the missing part is taken from the germline J gene. Other DNA sequences in this specimen translate into the identical CDR3. The gene calls are TRBV18 and TRBJ2-3; the match to TRBD1 covers 7 bases. The CDR3 consists of 15 residues. Germline assignment: CDR1 KGHSH and CDR2 LQKENI. V shed 2 bases, J shed 3 bases, and the junction held 5 bases outside the gene matches. CDR3 bases read: TGTGCCAGCTCACCAAGACAGGGTGGTACAGATACG. It encodes CASSPRQGGTDT. The full CDR3 protein is CASSPRQGGTDTQYF.

This clone was seen a handful of times. The read ends 3 residues early relative to the CDR3; the germline J gene fills the gap. The V call is TRBV19, the J call TRBJ1-1; a possible D gene is TRBD1 (5 bases). The ends were cut back, 3 bases at V and 0 bases at J, with 11 bases in the middle. Germline loops: CDR1 LNHDA, CDR2 SQIVND (reference sequence). The CDR3 length is 15 residues. The CDR3 sequence is CASSIRGVMNTEAFF. Incomplete CDR3 DNA: TGTGCCAGTAGTATCCGGGGGGTTATGAACACTGAA.

This clone was picked up many times. With the read ending 3 residues before the CDR3 end, the germline J gene is used to fill in that end. The V gene is TRBV29-1, the J gene TRBJ2-3; possibly TRBD2 for D (6 bases). The CDR3 runs 14 residues. Per germline, CDR1 SQVTM and CDR2 ANQGSEA. Trimming cost V 4 bases and J 3 bases, with 14 bases left between them. CDR3 sequence reads: CSVVLGRETDTQYF. CDR3 DNA, as far as it was read: TGCAGCGTTGTCCTTGGGCGGGAAACAGATACG.

This clone was counted at least ten times. The identical CDR3 is also encoded by other nucleotide sequences in the sample. The covered CDR3 bases are TGTGCCAGTAGTATTTTCCGGGGGGCTGGTAGTGAG. It codes for CASSIFRGAGSE. The CDR3 in its entirety is CASSIFRGAGSEQFF. The chain carries TRBV19 and TRBJ2-1; D is perhaps TRBD2 (7 bases). Coverage ceases 3 residues before the CDR3 finishes, and the germline J gene fills in the end. Looked up from germline, CDR1 is LNHDA and CDR2 is SQIVND (reference sequence). The CDR3 has 15 amino acids. Trimming removed 3 bases at V and 9 bases at J, with 18 bases between.

Concerning this clone: The read comes to an end 3 residues before the CDR3 does, leaving the germline J gene to fill in the end. The V and J genes are TRBV2 and TRBJ2-7; weak D call: TRBD1 (5 bases). Germline V gene lookup returns CDR1 SNHLY and CDR2 FYNNEI. This CDR3 has 14 amino acids. V was shortened by 4 bases and J by 1 base, with 11 bases between the two germline ends. CDR3 DNA (partial): TGTGCCAGCAGTGGGGTACAGGATTCCTACGAG. Residues: CASSGVQDSYE. The entire CDR3 is CASSGVQDSYEQYF.

This clone occurred many times. From the germline J gene comes the end of the CDR3, since the read stops 3 residues before it. The chain links TRBV19 to TRBJ1-1; 7 bases are a match to TRBD1. Germline V CDR1 and CDR2: LNHDA, SQIVND (reference sequence). The CDR3 contains 14 residues. The V segment lost 5 bases and the J segment 4 bases; nucleotides outside the gene matches: 7. The DNA read from the CDR3 is TGTGCCAGTAGTCCCCGACAGGGAGTCACTGAA. This sequence encodes CASSPRQGVTE. The complete CDR3 reads CASSPRQGVTEAFF.

This clone was counted ten times or more. Read sequence stops 3 residues before the CDR3 end, and the germline J gene provides the missing end. This chain joins TRBV2 and TRBJ1-1; D ambiguous. Trimming left V 1 base short and J 0 bases short, with 9 bases between. Per germline, CDR1 SNHLY and CDR2 FYNNEI. This CDR3 region has 15 residues. The CDR3 reads CASSEVRMMNTEAFF. The CDR3 DNA, read in part, is TGTGCCAGCAGTGAAGTCAGAATGATGAACACTGAA.

This clone was seen many times. One end of the junction does not line up with germline, which may come from a read error. The CDR3 end lies 3 residues beyond the end of the read and is filled in from the germline J gene. The chain carries TRBV11-2 and TRBJ1-2, with 7 bases matching TRBD1. CDR3 length: 13 residues. Germline assignment: CDR1 SGHAT and CDR2 FQNNGV. The CDR3 region is CASTLTGSYDYTF. Incomplete CDR3 DNA: TGTGCCAGCACCCTGACAGGGAGCTATGAC.

This clone was counted a few times. The CDR3 end lies 3 residues beyond the end of the read and is filled in from the germline J gene. The J gene is TRBJ2-5, the V gene TRBV2; the match to TRBD2 covers 9 bases. V lost 1 base to trimming and J lost 4 bases; unmatched junction nucleotides: 7. The length of the CDR3 is 16 residues. Germline loops: CDR1 SNHLY, CDR2 FYNNEI. CDR3 bases read: TGTGCCAGCAGTGAAGAGGGACTAGCATCGGGAGAGACC. It specifies CASSEEGLASGET. The whole CDR3 sequence reads CASSEEGLASGETQYF.

The table lists this clone with a few counts. The sequenced fragment ends 3 residues before the CDR3 boundary, so the rest is inferred from the germline J gene. This rearrangement joins TRBV14 to TRBJ2-5; 8 nucleotides agree with TRBD1. The V and J ends lost 3 bases and 7 bases, in that order; junction bases with no gene match: 4. The CDR3 sequence is 13 residues long. Germline V gene sequence: CDR1 SGHDN, CDR2 FVKESK. CDR3 DNA (partial): TGTGCCAGCAGCCAGGGACAGGTTAGGACC. Translation: CASSQGQVRT. The entire CDR3 sequence reads CASSQGQVRTQYF.

With regard to this clone: The CDR3 end lies 3 residues beyond the end of the read and is filled in from the germline J gene. This chain connects TRBV20-1 to TRBJ2-3; 9 nucleotides align to TRBD2. Looked up from germline, CDR1 is DFQATT and CDR2 is SNEGSKA (reference sequence). With 0 bases clipped from V and 6 bases from J, the junction kept 13 bases outside the gene matches. The CDR3 extends over 17 amino acids. CDR3 in amino acids: CSARDKLGLAGSDTQYF. The CDR3 bases that were read are TGCAGTGCTAGAGATAAACTAGGGCTAGCGGGGTCGGATACG.

This clone was picked up many times. From the germline J gene comes the end of the CDR3, since the read stops 3 residues before it. The chain links TRBV9 to TRBJ2-5; D is perhaps TRBD2 (5 bases). With 3 bases removed from V and 3 bases from J, the gap between germline ends came to 12 bases. Germline values: CDR1 SGDLS, CDR2 YYNGEE. This CDR3 comprises 14 residues. The CDR3 is CASSARHGEETQYF. The CDR3 DNA, read in part, is TGTGCCAGCAGCGCCCGTCACGGGGAAGAGACC.

This clone was observed many times. Read sequence stops 3 residues before the CDR3 end, and the germline J gene provides the missing end. V and J are TRBV6-1 and TRBJ2-7; D gene uncertain. The CDR3 runs to 16 residues. CDR1 is MNHNS, CDR2 SASEGT, per germline. Trimming shortened V by 1 base and J by 2 bases, and 15 bases separated the two germline ends. The sequenced CDR3 bases are TGTGCCAGCAGTGAAGGTTCGGCAGGTCAAACCTACGAG. Translating gives CASSEGSAGQTYE. The whole CDR3 is CASSEGSAGQTYEQYF.